This entry concerns a single TCR beta chain. What this receptor recognizes is not known. Per-base quality was not reported, and no clone a single base away is much larger than it. To demonstrate the VDJtools post-analysis software, the study profiled TCR beta repertoires from the peripheral blood of approximately twelve young patients with multiple sclerosis. The multiple sclerosis patients were children and adolescents between about 6 and 16 years of age. This entry belongs to a study of post-analysis software for immune sequencing data (dated by TCRdb to between 2015 and 2016). General notes on the study: Relapsing-remitting, secondary progressive and progressive-relapsing multiple sclerosis were recorded as disease courses, and subtype annotation was lacking for some patients. Patient repertoires were compared against ten to twelve previously published healthy control repertoires from donors aged about 6 to 27 years. A subset of samples was prepared in parallel using single-end sample barcoding, then pooled and co-amplified after Illumina adapter ligation.

Libraries were constructed by PCR. The run used an Illumina HiSeq 2500. To reduce PCR and sequencing biases, unique molecular identifiers were incorporated into the TCR beta cDNA libraries. About 500,000 cDNA molecules were obtained for every 1 to 10 million input T cells, so each molecule roughly corresponded to one T cell. The patient libraries were prepared and sequenced with the same protocol used for the earlier healthy control dataset. Within a given batch, samples were prepared together, multiplexed and sequenced on the same HiSeq lane. The study's own analysis went as follows. Raw barcoded reads were processed with MIGEC, and single-read molecular identifier groups were discarded before consensus assembly and CDR3 extraction. VDJtools was used for post-analysis of the clonotype tables, and diversity was normalized by down-sampling every dataset to the size of the smallest sample. To correct batch-related cross-sample contamination, repertoire overlap clustering matched CDR3 amino acid sequences but not nucleotide sequences. The public reads were reprocessed in TCRdb via fastp at Q25 and MiXCR, keeping in-frame beta chains. Rows with one shared CDR3 protein collapse into an entry with the most common genes and DNA. None of the V and J calls come from the authors' own analysis; TCRdb made them. This sample is represented by about half a million distinct CDR3 sequences; around a third of them were singletons. In total, the top ten clones hold roughly 6% of the sample.

On the study overall, not on this receptor specifically: When samples were clustered directly using the F measure, samples prepared in the same batch co-clustered strongly, which prompted a batch-effect correction. Multiple sclerosis patients had significantly lower normalized Chao1 diversity than controls, a result that suggests substantial peripheral T-cell clonal expansion. The control group was slightly older than the multiple sclerosis patient group.

Sequenced input: blood. The TCR sequence derives from a girl aged 2-17 years with multiple sclerosis.

Here the CDR3 is given as CSARGTGGFGETQYF. The sequenced DNA is TGCAGTGCTAGAGGCACAGGGGGCTTTGGAGAGACCCAGTACTTC. Recombination linked TRBV20-1 to TRBJ2-5; 9 bases in the junction line up with TRBD1. CDR3 length: 15 amino acids, cysteine to phenylalanine. Of the read, only the CDR3 DNA is kept; its 45 bases are in frame from base 1. Trimmed from V: 1 base; trimmed from J: 4 bases; junction bases lacking a gene match: 7. Reading the germline V gene (reference sequence) gives CDR1 DFQATT and CDR2 SNEGSKA.